Below are 16 T cell receptor beta chains sequenced from a single sample in a study of CD8+ T cells in alopecia areata. cDNA reverse transcribed from extracted RNA served as the sequencing template. Generated by immunoSEQ multiplex PCR, the TCRdb table keeps only in-frame clones and is missing some. The sample comprises 75,000 to 100,000 clones, just over 70% of which are singletons, and roughly 17% rests with the top ten. Treatment denoted: oral pan-JAK inhibitor, 5-10 mg twice daily. The sequences come from CD8+ T cells sorted from blood, collected at roughly week 45, from a patient treated with tofacitinib. The receptors derive from a human donor with alopecia areata.

This clone has more than one count but fewer than ten. In DNA form, the CDR3 reads TGTGCCAGCAGCGTCACCCGGGACAGGGGCGGTAACACTGAAGCTTTCTTT. Translating it yields CASSVTRDRGGNTEAFF. This chain links TRBV9 with TRBJ1-1; 10 nucleotides line up with TRBD1. CDR3 length equals 17 residues. After removal of 2 bases from V and 2 bases from J, the junction contained 9 bases not matched to a gene. Germline CDR1 reads SGDLS; CDR2 reads YYNGEE. Filled out from reference TRBV9 and TRBJ1-1, the complete variable domain reads DSGVTQTPKHLITATGQRVTLRCSPRSGDLSVYWYQQSLDQGLQFLIQYYNGEERAKGNILERFSAQQFPDLHSELNLSSLELGDSALYFCASSVTRDRGGNTEAFFGQGTRLTVV.

J is TRBJ2-7 and V is TRBV28, with D unresolved. V shed 5 bases and J shed 3 bases, with 5 bases lying between them. This CDR3 region has 11 residues. Per germline, CDR1 MDHEN and CDR2 SYDVKM. The CDR3 sequence is CASSVDYEQYF. CDR3 nucleotides: TGTGCCAGCAGTGTCGACTACGAGCAGTACTTC.

The chain employs TRBV29-1 and TRBJ2-1, with 10 positions matching TRBD2. Germline V gene lookup returns CDR1 SQVTM and CDR2 ANQGSEA. This CDR3 is built from 15 residues. V was pared by 6 bases and J by 5 bases, with 10 bases of the junction left unmatched. CDR3 sequence (DNA): TGCAGCGTCGCCCCTAGCGGGGGTCTGAACAATGAGCAGTTCTTC. Its translation is CSVAPSGGLNNEQFF.

The chain is built from TRBV6-4 and TRBJ2-3, with D perhaps matching TRBD1 or TRBD2 (6 bases each). Germline CDR1 MRHNA, CDR2 SNTAGT. Trimming took off 2 bases at V and 0 bases at J, with 9 bases between the two ends. This CDR3 is 15 amino acids long. In DNA, the CDR3 is TGTGCCAGCAGTGACAGGGGGGAAAGCACAGATACGCAGTATTTT. It yields the protein CASSDRGESTDTQYF.

The V and J genes are TRBV10-2 and TRBJ2-3; the D is unclear. The CDR3 runs 14 residues. The V gene lost 0 bases and the J gene lost 5 bases, with 9 bases spanning the gap. In germline, CDR1 is WSHSY, CDR2 SAAADI. The CDR3 here is CASSESHPLDTQYF. As DNA, the CDR3 is TGCGCCAGCAGTGAGTCCCATCCTCTAGATACGCAGTATTTT.

This chain joins TRBV7-9 and TRBJ1-1; 10 nucleotides agree with TRBD1. The CDR3 spans 13 residues. V lost 5 bases and J lost 8; bases outside the gene matches: 5. CDR1 and CDR2 (germline): SEHNR, FQNEAQ (reference sequence). The CDR3 nucleotides read TGTGCCAGCAGCCCCGGGGACAGGGGCGAAGCTTTCTTT. Translation: CASSPGDRGEAFF.

Remarks on this clone: Other nucleotide sequences in the sample specify the same CDR3. The chain joins TRBV5-1 to TRBJ2-2, with D tentatively TRBD1 (5 bases). The length of the CDR3 is 15 residues. V shed 5 bases and J shed 3 bases, with 14 bases lying between them. Germline values: CDR1 SGHRS, CDR2 YFSETQ. CDR3 nucleotides: TGCGCCAGCAGGAGCCGAGACAGAGACACCGGGGAGCTGTTTTTT. Residues: CASRSRDRDTGELFF. The whole variable domain, remainder taken from reference TRBV5-1 and TRBJ2-2, is KAGVTQTPRYLIKTRGQQVTLSCSPISGHRSVSWYQQTPGQGLQFLFEYFSETQRNKGNFPGRFSGRQFSNSRSEMNVSTLELGDSALYLCASRSRDRDTGELFFGEGSRLTVL.

The chain employs TRBV9 and TRBJ2-7; D ambiguous. The CDR3 extends over 12 amino acids. Germline V gene data show CDR1 as SGDLS and CDR2 as YYNGEE. Trimming took off 3 bases at V and 0 bases at J, with 4 bases between the two ends. The CDR3 region is CASSAHSYEQYF. CDR3 bases: TGTGCCAGCAGCGCCCACTCCTACGAGCAGTACTTC.

This clone turned up a few times. The chain is built from TRBV30 and TRBJ1-5; weak D call: TRBD1 (6 bases). This CDR3 is 14 amino acids long. Trimming took 1 base from V and 2 from J, leaving 9 bases between them. Germline V gene lookup returns CDR1 GTSNPN and CDR2 SVGIG (reference sequence). CDR3 sequence: CAWSAGGGNQPQHF. The CDR3 coding sequence is TGTGCCTGGAGTGCGGGGGGCGGCAATCAGCCCCAGCATTTT.

The CDR3 nucleotides read TGTGCCAGCAGTTTACCCAGGACTAGCACAGATACGCAGTATTTT. Translating it yields CASSLPRTSTDTQYF. This chain uses TRBV28 with TRBJ2-3, with D tentatively TRBD2 (5 bases). Germline CDR1 reads MDHEN; CDR2 reads SYDVKM. V lost 2 bases, J lost 0 bases, and 9 bases lay in between. The CDR3 covers 15 residues. Drawing the rest from reference TRBV28 and TRBJ2-3, the complete variable domain is DVKVTQSSRYLVKRTGEKVFLECVQDMDHENMFWYRQDPGLGLRLIYFSYDVKMKEKGDIPEGYSVSREKKERFSLILESASTNQTSMYLCASSLPRTSTDTQYFGPGTRLTVL.

Worth noting for this clone: The identical CDR3 is also encoded by other nucleotide sequences in the sample. The chain recombines TRBV29-1 with TRBJ2-3, with D uncertain. V was shortened by 1 base and J by 1 base, with 3 bases between the two germline ends. The CDR3 covers 12 residues. In germline, CDR1 is SQVTM, CDR2 ANQGSEA. The CDR3, as DNA: TGCAGCGTTGAAGGTGGCACAGATACGCAGTATTTT. It is translated as CSVEGGTDTQYF.

The chain recombines TRBV29-1 with TRBJ2-7; no definite D call. The V gene's germline CDR1 is SQVTM and CDR2 ANQGSEA. The V end was cut by 1 base, the J end by 7 bases, with 8 bases between. This CDR3 is built from 11 residues. The CDR3 region is CSVEAAAEQYF. CDR3 nucleotide sequence: TGCAGCGTTGAAGCTGCGGCAGAGCAGTACTTC.

This rearrangement joins TRBV13 to TRBJ1-1, with D possibly being TRBD1 (5 bases). Germline V lookup: CDR1 PRHDT, CDR2 FYEKMQ (reference sequence). V was pared by 5 bases and J by 3 bases, with 16 bases between. The CDR3 has 15 amino acids. In DNA form, the CDR3 reads TGTGCCAGCAGCCACCGACAGAGGGGATACACTGAAGCTTTCTTT. It codes for CASSHRQRGYTEAFF.

The chain combines TRBV6-1 with TRBJ1-1; 7 bases match TRBD1. Trimming cost V 2 bases and J 8 bases; bases outside gene matches: 5. The germline V gene encodes CDR1 MNHNS and CDR2 SASEGT. This CDR3 has 13 residues. The CDR3 protein is CASSEHRGDEAFF. The CDR3 coding sequence is TGTGCCAGCAGTGAACACAGGGGCGACGAAGCTTTCTTT.

CDR3 amino acids: CASSPRSGEQYF. The CDR3 coding sequence is TGTGCCAGCAGCCCACGGAGTGGAGAGCAGTACTTC. The gene calls are TRBV2 and TRBJ2-7; D is ambiguous. V was pared by 6 bases and J by 7 bases, with 13 bases between. Germline lookup yields CDR1 SNHLY and CDR2 FYNNEI. This CDR3 is 12 amino acids long.

The DNA of the CDR3 is TGTGCCAGCAGCGTAGTCTTCGGAACTGAAGCTTTCTTT. Translated, it gives CASSVVFGTEAFF. V and J are TRBV9 and TRBJ1-1; D remains unclear. The CDR3 covers 13 residues. CDR1 SGDLS and CDR2 YYNGEE come from the germline V gene. Trimming removed 0 bases from V and 5 bases from J, with 8 bases in between. Based on the CDR3 plus reference TRBV9 and TRBJ1-1, the full variable domain is DSGVTQTPKHLITATGQRVTLRCSPRSGDLSVYWYQQSLDQGLQFLIQYYNGEERAKGNILERFSAQQFPDLHSELNLSSLELGDSALYFCASSVVFGTEAFFGQGTRLTVV.